A selection of T cell receptor beta chains follows, all from one sample in a study of Ad26.COV2.S vaccination and SARS-CoV-2 variants. Sequencing used immunoSEQ multiplex PCR; TCRdb keeps in-frame clones, though not all of them. The sample lists around 450,000 clones; 80% to 90% were seen once. Sequenced material: peripheral blood, taken in a trial of Ad26.COV2.S vaccine versus placebo. Every receptor here comes from a person between 18 and 59 years old who received the Ad26.COV2.S COVID-19 vaccine or a placebo. The CDR3 runs from the conserved cysteine through the conserved F or W. A D gene is named only where the DNA matches it firmly. Clone sizes are given selectively: once, few, many, or a class where the clone is expanded.

V gene	clone size	J gene	D gene	CDR3 protein	CDR3 DNA
TRBV6-6	NA	TRBJ1-5	TRBD1	CASTRDRGGQPQHF	TGTGCCAGCACAAGAGACAGGGGAGGCCAGCCCCAGCATTTT
TRBV15	once	TRBJ1-3	NA	CATSRDREPSGNTIYF	TGTGCCACCAGCAGAGACCGGGAACCCTCTGGAAACACCATATATTTT
TRBV5-1	NA	TRBJ1-2	TRBD1	CASSLQGTLEGYTF	TGCGCCAGCAGCTTACAGGGGACCCTTGAGGGCTACACCTTC
TRBV4-2	NA	TRBJ1-1	NA	CASSQDLRDNPTEAFF	TGTGCCAGCAGCCAAGATCTTAGGGACAACCCCACTGAAGCTTTCTTT
TRBV10-1	NA	TRBJ2-1	NA	CASSLGGSYNEQFF	TGCGCCAGCAGCCTGGGAGGATCCTACAATGAGCAGTTCTTC
TRBV7-3	NA	TRBJ2-1	NA	CASSLNAGAPHNEQFF	TGTGCCAGCAGCTTAAATGCAGGGGCCCCACACAATGAGCAGTTCTTC
TRBV27	few	TRBJ1-1	NA	CASSFRGAVTEAFF	TGTGCCAGCAGTTTCAGGGGCGCTGTCACTGAAGCTTTCTTT
TRBV7-2	once	TRBJ2-3	NA	CAPQLAPDTQYF	TGTGCACCGCAGTTAGCCCCAGATACGCAGTATTTT
TRBV28	NA	TRBJ2-7	TRBD2	CASSLFASGMPSAHYEQYF	TGTGCCAGCAGTTTATTCGCTAGCGGGATGCCCAGCGCTCACTACGAGCAGTACTTC
TRBV29-1	NA	TRBJ1-1	NA	CSVEGGQGGNTEAFF	TGCAGCGTTGAAGGGGGGCAGGGCGGGAACACTGAAGCTTTCTTT
TRBV5-1	NA	TRBJ1-1	NA	CASRFETGDTEAFF	TGCGCCAGCAGGTTCGAGACGGGGGACACTGAAGCTTTCTTT
TRBV29-1	NA	TRBJ2-1	NA	CSVERLNEQFF	TGCAGCGTTGAGCGGCTGAATGAGCAGTTCTTC
TRBV6-5	NA	TRBJ1-5	NA	CASSRTDNQPQHF	TGTGCCAGCAGTCGGACAGACAATCAGCCCCAGCATTTT
TRBV6-5	NA	TRBJ1-1	NA	CASSYGGAATEAFF	TGTGCCAGCAGTTACGGGGGGGCGGCGACTGAAGCTTTCTTT
TRBV30	NA	TRBJ1-3	NA	CAWSVTVSGNTIYF	TGTGCCTGGAGTGTTACGGTCTCTGGAAACACCATATATTTT
TRBV6-5	NA	TRBJ2-1	NA	CASSYSSGLGYNEQFF	TGTGCCAGCAGTTACTCATCAGGACTGGGCTACAATGAGCAGTTCTTC
TRBV7-7	NA	TRBJ2-3	TRBD1	CASSLGDREADTQYF	TGTGCTAGCAGCTTAGGGGACAGGGAAGCAGATACGCAGTATTTT
TRBV7-9	few	TRBJ1-1	TRBD1	CASSPNMGRQGEAFF	TGTGCCAGCAGCCCAAACATGGGGAGACAGGGTGAAGCTTTCTTT
TRBV7-9	NA	TRBJ2-2	TRBD1	CASSGRGQGPTGELFF	TGTGCCAGCAGCGGGCGGGGACAGGGACCCACCGGGGAGCTGTTTTTT
TRBV19	once	TRBJ1-4	NA	CASSIPHGEKLFF	TGTGCCAGTAGTATCCCCCACGGGGAAAAACTGTTTTTT
TRBV3-1/TRBV3-2	NA	TRBJ2-1	NA	CASSQVTNNYNEQFF	TGTGCCAGCAGCCAAGTTACGAATAACTACAATGAGCAGTTCTTC
TRBV18	NA	TRBJ1-5	NA	CASSPDRSQPQHF	TGTGCCAGCTCACCTGACAGGTCTCAGCCCCAGCATTTT
TRBV2	NA	TRBJ2-1	TRBD1	CASRDREINNEQFF	TGTGCCAGCAGGGACAGGGAAATTAACAATGAGCAGTTCTTC
TRBV5-1	NA	TRBJ1-5	NA	CASSLYRGGQPQHF	TGCGCCAGCAGCTTGTACCGGGGAGGACAGCCCCAGCATTTT
TRBV4-1	NA	TRBJ2-7	NA	CASSQDRARGAFYEQYF	TGCGCCAGCAGCCAAGATAGGGCCCGGGGGGCTTTTTACGAGCAGTACTTC